The 25 T cell receptor beta chains in this list originate from one sample, sequenced in a study of tumor-infiltrating lymphocytes in localized non-small cell lung cancer. The assay was immunoSEQ multiplex PCR, and TCRdb's table has in-frame clones only and misses some. The sample has around 17,000 clones, around 79% seen once. Sequences were obtained from lung tumor tissue. Receptors were obtained from a human donor with non-small cell lung cancer.

This clone came up a few times. Other nucleotide sequences from this sample produce the same CDR3. The chain's CDR3 is CASSFTGGGYEQYF. As DNA, the CDR3 is TGTGCCAGCAGCTTCACAGGGGGCGGCTACGAGCAGTACTTC. The chain recombines TRBV7-9 with TRBJ2-7, with 9 bases matching TRBD1. This CDR3 comprises 14 residues. J was trimmed by 3 bases and V by 3 bases; bases with no gene match: 3. Germline values: CDR1 SEHNR, CDR2 FQNEAQ (reference sequence).

CDR3 nucleotide sequence: TGCGCCAGCAGCTTGGGCCCGACAGATACGCAGTATTTT. This encodes CASSLGPTDTQYF. V gene TRBV5-1 combines with J gene TRBJ2-3; D gene unclear. V was trimmed by 0 bases and J by 3 bases, leaving 5 bases between them. The CDR3 sequence is 13 residues long. CDR1 SGHRS and CDR2 YFSETQ come from the germline V gene.

The rearrangement joins TRBV9 to TRBJ1-1; TRBD1 agrees at 12 bases. The V gene's germline CDR1 is SGDLS and CDR2 YYNGEE. The CDR3 is made up of 21 amino acids. The V gene end was trimmed by 2 bases and the J gene end by 7 bases; junction bases not matched to a gene: 24. CDR3 amino acids: CASSVGGTGGIVYHPMFEAFF. The DNA of the CDR3 is TGTGCCAGCAGCGTTGGGGGGACAGGGGGCATCGTCTACCACCCCATGTTTGAAGCTTTCTTT.

The chain has TRBV7-2 and TRBJ2-3; unclear D gene. Germline assignment: CDR1 SGHTA and CDR2 FQGNSA. V was trimmed by 4 bases and J by 2 bases, leaving 13 bases between them. The CDR3 sequence is 15 residues long. The CDR3 region is CASSSATGLTDTQYF. In DNA, the CDR3 is TGTGCCAGCAGCTCGGCGACTGGGCTCACAGATACGCAGTATTTT. Looking up the rest from reference TRBV7-2 and TRBJ2-3 gives the full variable domain: GAGVSQSPSNKVTEKGKDVELRCDPISGHTALYWYRQSLGQGLEFLIYFQGNSAPDKSGLPSDRFSAERTGGSVSTLTIQRTQQEDSAVYLCASSSATGLTDTQYFGPGTRLTVL.

V usage is TRBV20-1 and J usage is TRBJ2-7; D uncertain. Germline V gives CDR1 DFQATT, CDR2 SNEGSKA (reference sequence). The V and J ends lost 3 bases and 3 bases respectively, with 6 bases between them. This CDR3 has 11 residues. The CDR3 sequence is CSARAFYEQYF. DNA of the CDR3: TGCAGTGCTAGGGCATTCTACGAGCAGTACTTC.

The rearrangement uses TRBV19 and TRBJ2-5; D might be TRBD1 or TRBD2, each matching 5 bases. Deletions cut 10 bases from V and 5 bases from J, with 23 bases between. Germline loops: CDR1 LNHDA, CDR2 SQIVND (reference sequence). The CDR3 spans 15 residues. CDR3 DNA: TGTGCCACTATGTCCCGGGACCTCGGATCGGAGACCCAGTACTTC. Protein: CATMSRDLGSETQYF. Filled out from reference TRBV19 and TRBJ2-5, the complete variable domain reads DGGITQSPKYLFRKEGQNVTLSCEQNLNHDAMYWYRQDPGQGLRLIYYSQIVNDFQKGDIAEGYSVSREKKESFPLTVTSAQKNPTAFYLCATMSRDLGSETQYFGPGTRLLVL.

The chain has TRBV7-9 and TRBJ2-1; 7 bases line up with TRBD2. J lost 5 bases, V lost 0 bases, and 4 bases had no gene match. There are 15 residues in the CDR3. Germline assignment: CDR1 SEHNR and CDR2 FQNEAQ (reference sequence). Written as DNA, the CDR3 is TGTGCCAGCAGCTTAGCAGCGGGACCCAACAATGAGCAGTTCTTC. It encodes CASSLAAGPNNEQFF.

This chain uses TRBV28 with TRBJ2-5, with no clear D. CDR1 is MDHEN, CDR2 SYDVKM, per germline. CDR3 length equals 13 residues. Trimming stripped 5 bases from V and 5 bases from J, with 12 bases between. Written as DNA, the CDR3 is TGTGCCAGCAGTCAGCCCCATGGGGAGACCCAGTACTTC. This encodes CASSQPHGETQYF. Full variable domain (missing parts from reference TRBV28 and TRBJ2-5): DVKVTQSSRYLVKRTGEKVFLECVQDMDHENMFWYRQDPGLGLRLIYFSYDVKMKEKGDIPEGYSVSREKKERFSLILESASTNQTSMYLCASSQPHGETQYFGPGTRLLVL.

The chain is built from TRBV19 and TRBJ1-1, with unresolved D. The CDR3 is 13 residues long. From germline, CDR1 is LNHDA and CDR2 SQIVND (reference sequence). The germline V and J ends were trimmed by 2 bases and 1 base, with 5 bases remaining between them. This CDR3 reads CASSIYGNTEAFF. The CDR3, as DNA: TGTGCCAGTAGTATATACGGGAACACTGAAGCTTTCTTT.

The chain has TRBV5-4 and TRBJ2-5; 9 nucleotides match TRBD2. This CDR3 region has 19 residues. Per germline, CDR1 SGHNT and CDR2 YYREEE (reference sequence). V gave up 0 bases and J gave up 5 bases; unmatched junction bases: 17. CDR3 in DNA: TGTGCCAGCAGCTTGGATAGATGGAATAGCGGGAGCTGGTGGGAGACCCAGTACTTC. This gives the protein CASSLDRWNSGSWWETQYF.

This chain uses TRBV29-1 with TRBJ1-3; 7 bases agree with TRBD1. CDR3 length: 16 residues. The V segment lost 5 bases and the J segment 4 bases; nucleotides outside the gene matches: 14. Germline V gives CDR1 SQVTM, CDR2 ANQGSEA. CDR3 protein: CSVWAVTGSRGNTIYF. The CDR3 bases are TGCAGCGTTTGGGCCGTGACAGGGTCTCGCGGAAACACCATATATTTT. Filled out from reference TRBV29-1 and TRBJ1-3, the complete variable domain reads SAVISQKPSRDICQRGTSLTIQCQVDSQVTMMFWYRQQPGQSLTLIATANQGSEATYESGFVIDKFPISRPNLTFSTLTVSNMSPEDSSIYLCSVWAVTGSRGNTIYFGEGSWLTVV.

The chain recombines TRBV6-6 with TRBJ2-1; 8 bases line up with TRBD2. The CDR3 contains 16 residues. With 2 bases clipped from V and 7 bases from J, the junction kept 10 bases outside the gene matches. The V gene's germline CDR1 is MNHNY and CDR2 SVGAGI (reference sequence). DNA of the CDR3: TGTGCCAGCAGTTACGCAAGCGGGAGCCTAAGAAATGAGCAGTTCTTC. Protein: CASSYASGSLRNEQFF.

The chain joins TRBV11-2 to TRBJ1-2; D remains unclear. V gave up 0 bases and J gave up 0 bases, with 14 bases separating them. Germline loops: CDR1 SGHAT, CDR2 FQNNGV. The CDR3 is 17 residues long. CDR3 sequence reads: CASSLDESIRSNYGYTF. CDR3 sequence (DNA): TGTGCCAGCAGCTTAGATGAGAGCATTCGTTCTAACTATGGCTACACCTTC.

The rearrangement uses TRBV9 and TRBJ2-2, with 8 positions matching TRBD2. V dropped 3 bases and J dropped 3; count of bases not matched to a gene: 13. The germline CDR1 and CDR2 sequences are SGDLS and YYNGEE. The CDR3 is made up of 18 amino acids. The CDR3 nucleotides are TGTGCCAGCAGCGCCCAAGGAGGGGGACTAGTATACACCGGGGAGCTGTTTTTT. The encoded protein is CASSAQGGGLVYTGELFF. Supplemented by reference TRBV9 and TRBJ2-2, the full variable domain reads DSGVTQTPKHLITATGQRVTLRCSPRSGDLSVYWYQQSLDQGLQFLIQYYNGEERAKGNILERFSAQQFPDLHSELNLSSLELGDSALYFCASSAQGGGLVYTGELFFGEGSRLTVL.

The genes are TRBV2 and TRBJ2-7, with TRBD2 matching 13 bases. The CDR3 totals 15 residues. V shed 6 bases, J shed 6 bases, and the junction held 8 bases outside the gene matches. Looked up from germline, CDR1 is SNHLY and CDR2 is FYNNEI. The CDR3 sequence is CASRLAGGPISEQYF. Here the CDR3 DNA reads TGTGCCAGCAGACTAGCGGGAGGGCCAATAAGCGAGCAGTACTTC. Full variable domain (rest looked up from reference TRBV2 and TRBJ2-7): EPEVTQTPSHQVTQMGQEVILRCVPISNHLYFYWYRQILGQKVEFLVSFYNNEISEKSEIFDDQFSVERPDGSNFTLKIRSTKLEDSAMYFCASRLAGGPISEQYFGPGTRLTVT.

V usage is TRBV19 and J usage is TRBJ1-4; perhaps TRBD1 as D (6 bases). Germline-derived CDR1 and CDR2 are LNHDA and SQIVND (reference sequence). The CDR3 extends over 14 amino acids. V lost 5 bases, J lost 8 bases, and 15 bases lay in between. The CDR3 loop reads CASSLHREEEKLFF. The CDR3 DNA is TGTGCCAGTAGTCTCCACAGGGAGGAAGAAAAACTGTTTTTT.

This chain connects TRBV7-2 to TRBJ1-2; D ambiguous. The ends were cut back, 5 bases at V and 0 bases at J, with 10 bases in the middle. The CDR3 is 14 amino acids. Germline-derived CDR1 and CDR2 are SGHTA and FQGNSA. CDR3 residues: CASSPGPSNYGYTF. CDR3 DNA sequence: TGTGCCAGCAGCCCCGGGCCGTCTAACTATGGCTACACCTTC.

The chain recombines TRBV5-1 with TRBJ2-3, with 8 nucleotides matching TRBD2. Germline V gene sequence: CDR1 SGHRS, CDR2 YFSETQ. The CDR3 extends over 16 amino acids. The junction had 10 bases not matched to a gene; V was cut back by 5 bases and J by 2 bases. This CDR3 is CASRAGSGTATDTQYF. The CDR3, as DNA: TGCGCCAGCAGAGCCGGTAGCGGGACCGCCACAGATACGCAGTATTTT. Full variable domain (rest looked up from reference TRBV5-1 and TRBJ2-3): KAGVTQTPRYLIKTRGQQVTLSCSPISGHRSVSWYQQTPGQGLQFLFEYFSETQRNKGNFPGRFSGRQFSNSRSEMNVSTLELGDSALYLCASRAGSGTATDTQYFGPGTRLTVL.

As DNA, the CDR3 is TGTGCCAGCAGTGAAAGACTTGGATTTGGGCGCAATGAGCAGTTCTTC. As protein: CASSERLGFGRNEQFF. The rearrangement links TRBV25-1 to TRBJ2-1; D remains ambiguous. Looked up from germline, CDR1 is MGHDK and CDR2 is SYGVNS. Trimming left V 2 bases short and J 6 bases short, with 17 bases between. The CDR3 covers 16 residues.

The chain carries TRBV6-6 and TRBJ2-2, with TRBD1 matching 7 bases. This CDR3 spans 16 amino acids. V shed 0 bases, J shed 1 base, and the junction held 2 bases outside the gene matches. Germline V CDR1 and CDR2: MNHNY, SVGAGI (reference sequence). The CDR3 DNA follows: TGTGCCAGCAGTTACTCTAGACAGGGGAACACCGGGGAGCTGTTTTTT. As protein: CASSYSRQGNTGELFF.

The V gene is TRBV7-9, the J gene TRBJ2-5, with TRBD2 as a possible D gene (6 bases). Germline-derived CDR1 and CDR2 are SEHNR and FQNEAQ (reference sequence). The CDR3 totals 14 residues. Trimming took 11 bases from V and 2 from J, leaving 18 bases between them. CDR3 sequence: CAAKLAGSQETQYF. CDR3 nucleotides: TGTGCCGCAAAGCTAGCCGGGAGTCAAGAGACCCAGTACTTC.

This clone was seen only once. This chain joins TRBV25-1 and TRBJ1-1; no clear D gene. CDR1 and CDR2 (germline): MGHDK, SYGVNS. Between the trimmed V and J ends, which lost 1 base and 4 bases, there was a span of 10 bases. The CDR3 runs to 14 residues. The CDR3 DNA follows: TGTGCCAGCAGTGAATCAAGTCAGCGCACTGAAGCTTTCTTT. It yields the protein CASSESSQRTEAFF.

The count of this clone is one. The chain has TRBV7-2 and TRBJ2-7; weak D call: TRBD1 (5 bases). With 5 bases removed from V and 6 bases from J, the gap between germline ends came to 17 bases. The germline CDR1 and CDR2 sequences are SGHTA and FQGNSA. The CDR3 spans 14 residues. The CDR3 reads CASSPTQGAGEQYF. As DNA, the CDR3 is TGTGCCAGCAGCCCAACCCAGGGCGCCGGCGAGCAGTACTTC.

The chain carries TRBV7-2 and TRBJ1-2; TRBD1 is a possible D gene (6 bases). The CDR3 loop spans 14 amino acids. Deletions cut 4 bases from V and 0 bases from J, with 9 bases between. Germline V gene lookup returns CDR1 SGHTA and CDR2 FQGNSA. The CDR3: CASSSDRANYGYTF. As DNA, the CDR3 is TGTGCCAGCAGCTCGGACAGAGCTAACTATGGCTACACCTTC.

The CDR3 region has the DNA TGTGCCAGCTCACCAGGGACTAGCGGGGCCTACGAGCAGTACTTC. Protein sequence: CASSPGTSGAYEQYF. This chain links TRBV18 with TRBJ2-7; the match to TRBD2 covers 13 bases. Germline trimming cut 2 bases from V and 2 bases from J; bases unmatched to any gene: 0. CDR3 length: 15 amino acids. Germline CDR1 KGHSH, CDR2 LQKENI.